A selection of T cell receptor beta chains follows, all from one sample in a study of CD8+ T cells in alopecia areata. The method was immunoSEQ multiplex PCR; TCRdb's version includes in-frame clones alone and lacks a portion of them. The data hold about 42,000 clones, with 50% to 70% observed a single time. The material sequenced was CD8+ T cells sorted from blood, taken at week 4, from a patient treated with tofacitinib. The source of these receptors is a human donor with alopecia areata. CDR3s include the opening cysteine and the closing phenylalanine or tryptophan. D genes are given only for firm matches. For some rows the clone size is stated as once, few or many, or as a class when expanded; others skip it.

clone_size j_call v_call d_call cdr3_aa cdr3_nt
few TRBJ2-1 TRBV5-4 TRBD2 CATYSGGAAYNEQFF TGTGCCACCTATAGCGGGGGGGCGGCCTACAATGAGCAGTTCTTC
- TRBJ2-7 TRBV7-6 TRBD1 CASSPQGVEQYF TGTGCCAGCAGCCCTCAGGGGGTCGAGCAGTACTTC
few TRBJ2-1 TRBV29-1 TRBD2 CSVSGASGFLEQFF TGCAGCGTTTCAGGAGCTAGCGGGTTTCTTGAGCAGTTCTTC
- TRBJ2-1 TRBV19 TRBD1 CASSIGQGSDEQFF TGTGCCAGTAGTATCGGACAGGGAAGTGATGAGCAGTTCTTC
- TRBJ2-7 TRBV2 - CASSEISYEQYF TGTGCCAGCAGTGAAATCTCCTACGAGCAGTACTTC
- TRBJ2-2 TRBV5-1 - CASSLIGVELFF TGCGCCAGCAGCTTGATTGGGGTGGAGCTGTTTTTT
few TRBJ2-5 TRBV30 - CAWSYLEPQETQYF TGTGCCTGGAGTTACCTAGAACCTCAAGAGACCCAGTACTTC
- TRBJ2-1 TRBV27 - CASSLGRRGYNEQFF TGTGCCAGCAGTTTAGGGAGGAGGGGGTACAATGAGCAGTTCTTC
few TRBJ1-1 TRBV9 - CASSVAQNGEAFF TGTGCCAGCAGCGTAGCTCAAAACGGTGAAGCTTTCTTT
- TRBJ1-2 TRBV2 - CASSYAGTPRDGYTF TGTGCCAGCAGTTACGCCGGGACGCCGAGGGATGGCTACACCTTC
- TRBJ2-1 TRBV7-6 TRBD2 CASSLTLAGGYNEQFF TGTGCCAGCAGCTTAACCCTAGCGGGGGGATACAATGAGCAGTTCTTC